This T cell receptor beta chain was recovered during a study of blood T cell repertoires in COVID-19. Overall study context: Collection of acute and convalescent COVID-19 samples took place in the United States, Italy and Spain. Sample material is recorded as cDNA or gDNA derived from T cells, B-cell-depleted T cells, or PBMCs.

The V gene's germline CDR1 is SNHLY and CDR2 FYNNEI. This CDR3 region has 13 residues. With V trimmed by 8 bases and J by 2 bases, 4 bases remained unmatched. Some clones are missing from TCRdb's copy, which holds only in-frame ones; the method was immunoSEQ multiplex PCR. The data show tens of thousands of clones, roughly 83% seen once. The clonotype was recovered from a human donor in a cohort sampled during active COVID-19. The sequenced sample was peripheral blood. J is TRBJ2-7 and V is TRBV2; TRBD1 matches at 9 bases. The CDR3 DNA follows: TGTGCCAGCGACGGACAGGGGACCTACGAGCAGTACTTC. Its translation: CASDGQGTYEQYF.